The sequence of this T cell receptor (beta chain) was determined in a study of blood T cell repertoires in COVID-19. About the study: COVID-19 samples collected from the United States, Italy and Spain covered acute and convalescent phases. In each case, the material was cDNA or gDNA derived from T cells, B-cell-depleted T cells, or PBMCs.

Under the authors' procedure: Estimates of nucleated cell counts were drawn from the amplification of reference gene primers. This table comes from immunoSEQ multiplex PCR, and its TCRdb copy is limited to in-frame clones, with some not included. The V and J calls and clone size come from that table; D and trimming were worked out from the DNA. Among over 25,000 clones, 80% to 90% were seen once, and the ten largest hold about a tenth. After removal of 2 bases from V and 4 bases from J, the junction contained 4 bases not matched to a gene. The V gene's germline CDR1 is MNHEY and CDR2 SVGAGI. CDR3 length equals 14 residues.

The TCR was taken from a man aged 60 to 69 with acute or convalescent COVID-19. The chain couples TRBV6-5 to TRBJ1-2; 7 bases match TRBD1. What was sequenced was peripheral blood. The CDR3 spells CASSYRGHRYGYTF. DNA for the CDR3: TGTGCCAGCAGTTACAGGGGGCATCGCTATGGCTACACCTTC.